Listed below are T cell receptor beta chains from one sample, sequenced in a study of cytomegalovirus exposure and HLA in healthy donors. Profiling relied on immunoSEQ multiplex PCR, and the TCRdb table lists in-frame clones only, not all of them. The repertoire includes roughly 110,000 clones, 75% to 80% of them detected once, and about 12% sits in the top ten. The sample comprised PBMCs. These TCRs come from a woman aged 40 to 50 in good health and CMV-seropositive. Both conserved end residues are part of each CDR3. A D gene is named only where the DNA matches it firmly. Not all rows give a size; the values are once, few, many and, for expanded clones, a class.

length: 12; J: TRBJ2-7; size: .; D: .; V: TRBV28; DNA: TGTGCCACCGTTGCGGCCGGCTACGAGCAGTACTTC; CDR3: CATVAAGYEQYF
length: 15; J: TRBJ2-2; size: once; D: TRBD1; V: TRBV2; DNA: TGTGCCAGCAGAGTGACAGGGGAGTCCACCGGGGAGCTGTTTTTT; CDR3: CASRVTGESTGELFF
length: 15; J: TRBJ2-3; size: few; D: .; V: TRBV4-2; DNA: TGTGCCAGCAGCCGGATGGTAGTCAGGACAGATACGCAGTATTTT; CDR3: CASSRMVVRTDTQYF
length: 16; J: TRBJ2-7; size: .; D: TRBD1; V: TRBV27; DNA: TGTGCCAGCAGGAGTTTGAGGACAGGGGCAATCTACGAGCAGTACTTC; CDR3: CASRSLRTGAIYEQYF
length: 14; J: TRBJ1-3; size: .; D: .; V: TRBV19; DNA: TGTGCCAGTAGTAGCCGGGGCTCTGGAAACACCATATATTTT; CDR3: CASSSRGSGNTIYF
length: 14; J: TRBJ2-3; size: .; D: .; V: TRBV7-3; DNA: TGTGCCAGCAGCTTAACGGAGGCCACAGATACGCAGTATTTT; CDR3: CASSLTEATDTQYF
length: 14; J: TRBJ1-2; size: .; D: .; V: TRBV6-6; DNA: TGTGCCAGCAGTCTCCCATGGGAGGGTAATGGCTACACCTTC; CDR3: CASSLPWEGNGYTF
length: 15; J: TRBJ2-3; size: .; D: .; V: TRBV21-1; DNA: TGTGCCAGCGCGACTCGAAGCGGGGGGGCAGATACGCAGTATTTT; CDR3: CASATRSGGADTQYF
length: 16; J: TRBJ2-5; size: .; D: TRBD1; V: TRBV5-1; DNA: TGCGCCAGCAGCTTTACACAGGGGAGAGTCCAAGAGACCCAGTACTTC; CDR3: CASSFTQGRVQETQYF
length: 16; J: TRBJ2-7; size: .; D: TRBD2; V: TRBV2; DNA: TGTGCCAGCAGTGACCTAGCGGGGGGACGGGCCTACGAGCAGTACTTC; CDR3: CASSDLAGGRAYEQYF
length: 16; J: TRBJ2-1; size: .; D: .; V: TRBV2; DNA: TGTGCCAGCAGCGCTGTTGGACAGAGCTCCTACAATGAGCAGTTCTTC; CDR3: CASSAVGQSSYNEQFF
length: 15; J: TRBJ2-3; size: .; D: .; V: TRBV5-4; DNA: TGTGCCAGCAGCTTGGCGGGTTTGAGGGCAGATACGCAGTATTTT; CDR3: CASSLAGLRADTQYF
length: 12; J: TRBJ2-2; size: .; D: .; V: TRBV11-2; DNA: TGTGCCAGCAGCTTCCTCACCGGGGAGCTGTTTTTT; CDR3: CASSFLTGELFF
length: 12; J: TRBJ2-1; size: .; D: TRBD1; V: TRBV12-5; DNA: TGTGCTAGTGAGGGGGCGTACAATGAGCAGTTCTTC; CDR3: CASEGAYNEQFF
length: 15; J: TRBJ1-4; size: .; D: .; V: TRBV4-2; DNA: TGTGCCAGCAGCCAATACCCCCAGGGGAATGAAAAACTGTTTTTT; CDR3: CASSQYPQGNEKLFF
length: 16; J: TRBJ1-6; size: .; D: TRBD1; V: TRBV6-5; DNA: TGTGCCAGCAGTTACTCGACAGGGACAGATAATTCACCCCTCCACTTT; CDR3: CASSYSTGTDNSPLHF
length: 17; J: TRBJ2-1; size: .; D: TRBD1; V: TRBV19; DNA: TGTGCCAGTAGCCCTTCAACCGGGACAGGGTTGGGGTTTGAGCAGTTCTTC; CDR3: CASSPSTGTGLGFEQFF
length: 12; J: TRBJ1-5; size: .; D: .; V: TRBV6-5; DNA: TGTGCCAGCTACGGCCCGGGAGAGCCCCAGCATTTT; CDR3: CASYGPGEPQHF
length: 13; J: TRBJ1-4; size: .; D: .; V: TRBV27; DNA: TGTGCCAGCAGTTCCAACAGGGTTGAAAAACTGTTTTTT; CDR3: CASSSNRVEKLFF
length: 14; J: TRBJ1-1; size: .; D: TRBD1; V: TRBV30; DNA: TGTGCCTGGACCAAATCCACAGGGGGCACTGAAGCTTTCTTT; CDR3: CAWTKSTGGTEAFF
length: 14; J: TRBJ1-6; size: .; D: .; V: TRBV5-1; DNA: TGCGCCAGCAGCTCGCGCCCCGAGGCTTCACCCCTCCACTTT; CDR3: CASSSRPEASPLHF
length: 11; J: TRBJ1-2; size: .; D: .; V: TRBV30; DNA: TGTGCCTGGAGTGTATGGACAGGCTACACCTTC; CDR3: CAWSVWTGYTF
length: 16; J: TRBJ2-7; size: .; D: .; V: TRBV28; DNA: TGTGCCAGCAGTGGCGCAAGGTCTCTCCTAGCCCGCGAGCAGTACTTC; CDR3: CASSGARSLLAREQYF
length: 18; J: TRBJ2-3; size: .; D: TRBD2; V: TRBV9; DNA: TGTGCCAGCAGCGTCGGACTAGCGGGGGGGCCGATGACAGATACGCAGTATTTT; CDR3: CASSVGLAGGPMTDTQYF
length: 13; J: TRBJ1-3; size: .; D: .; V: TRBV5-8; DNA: TGTGCCAGCAGCTTGACGAGGGGAAACACCATATATTTT; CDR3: CASSLTRGNTIYF
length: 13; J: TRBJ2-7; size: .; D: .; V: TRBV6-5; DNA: TGTGCCAGCAGTCCCTATCTACGCTACGAGCAGTACTTC; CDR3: CASSPYLRYEQYF
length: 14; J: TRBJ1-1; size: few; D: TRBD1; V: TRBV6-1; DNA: TGTGCCAGCAGTAAGACAGGGCTGGGGACTGAAGCTTTCTTT; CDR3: CASSKTGLGTEAFF
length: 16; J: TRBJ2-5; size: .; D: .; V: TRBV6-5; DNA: TGTGCCAGCAGTTACTCGAGTTCACAGGGTGGGGAGACCCAGTACTTC; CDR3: CASSYSSSQGGETQYF
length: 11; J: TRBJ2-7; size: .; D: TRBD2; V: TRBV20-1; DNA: TGCAGTGCCGGGGGGATTTACGAGCAGTACTTC; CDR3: CSAGGIYEQYF
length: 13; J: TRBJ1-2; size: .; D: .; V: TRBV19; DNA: TGTGCCAGTAGTATCGAACAGGGCTATGGCTACACCTTC; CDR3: CASSIEQGYGYTF
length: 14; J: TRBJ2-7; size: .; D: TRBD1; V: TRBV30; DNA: TGTGCCTGGGAGGGCCGGGACAGGGCTTCCGAGCAGTACTTC; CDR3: CAWEGRDRASEQYF
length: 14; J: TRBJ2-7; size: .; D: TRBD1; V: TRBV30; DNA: TGTGCCTGGCGGACCGGGACAGGGGACTACGAGCAGTACTTC; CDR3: CAWRTGTGDYEQYF